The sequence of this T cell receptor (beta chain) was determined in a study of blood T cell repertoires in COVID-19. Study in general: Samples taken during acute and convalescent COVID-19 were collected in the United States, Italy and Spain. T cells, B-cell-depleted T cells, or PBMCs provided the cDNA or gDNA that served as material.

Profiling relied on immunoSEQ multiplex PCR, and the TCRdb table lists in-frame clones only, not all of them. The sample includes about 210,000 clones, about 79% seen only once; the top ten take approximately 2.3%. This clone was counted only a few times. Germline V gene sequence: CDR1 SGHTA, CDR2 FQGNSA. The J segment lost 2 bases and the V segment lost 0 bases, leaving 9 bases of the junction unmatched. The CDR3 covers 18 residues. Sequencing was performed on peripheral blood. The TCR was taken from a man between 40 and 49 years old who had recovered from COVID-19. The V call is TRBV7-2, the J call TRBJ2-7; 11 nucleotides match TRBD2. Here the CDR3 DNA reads TGTGCCAGCAGCTTAGCGAGTGGTAGCGGGGGGGTCACCTACGAGCAGTACTTC. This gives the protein CASSLASGSGGVTYEQYF. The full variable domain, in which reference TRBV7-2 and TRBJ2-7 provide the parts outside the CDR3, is GAGVSQSPSNKVTEKGKDVELRCDPISGHTALYWYRQSLGQGLEFLIYFQGNSAPDKSGLPSDRFSAERTGGSVSTLTIQRTQQEDSAVYLCASSLASGSGGVTYEQYFGPGTRLTVT.